The TCR beta chain described here comes from a study of OX40 agonist ivuxolimab in advanced cancers. Study at large: The study treated patients with ivuxolimab, an agonistic anti-OX40 (CD134) antibody. Study-wide findings and caveats: CD4+ and CD8+ blood T cells expanded clonally by week 6 at 0.1 to 3.0 mg/kg. CD8+ T cells were the subset that, on average, had more expanded clones than CD4+. Partly responding patients at 0.1-3.0 mg/kg showed some of the smallest clonal expansion.

TCRdb's copy holds only in-frame clones and misses some; the assay was immunoSEQ multiplex PCR. The sample carries around 63,000 clones, roughly 84% recorded once. In regard to this clone: Its cognate antigen is unknown.

The V and J ends lost 7 bases and 2 bases, in that order; junction bases with no gene match: 10. The CDR3 runs 15 residues. Germline loops: CDR1 SEHNR, CDR2 FQNEAQ (reference sequence). The receptor comes from an adult with an advanced solid tumor such as melanoma, head and neck, liver or kidney cancer. This chain links TRBV7-9 with TRBJ2-7, with 8 bases identical to TRBD1. Sample: CD4+ or CD8+ T cells sorted from blood, taken in a trial of the OX40 agonist ivuxolimab. CDR3 sequence reads: CASIGRGDRPYEQYF. Written as DNA, the CDR3 is TGTGCCAGCATAGGAAGGGGGGACAGGCCCTACGAGCAGTACTTC.